A selection of T cell receptor beta chains follows, all from one sample in a study of blood T cell repertoires in COVID-19. Measured with immunoSEQ multiplex PCR; TCRdb has only the in-frame clones, and not every one. The sample has roughly 140,000 clones; around 83% are singletons. The material sequenced was peripheral blood. Source of these receptors: a woman aged 50 to 65 in a cohort sampled during active or convalescent COVID-19. The CDR3 runs from the conserved cysteine through the conserved F or W. Fields, in order: V gene, clone size, J gene, D gene, CDR3 protein, CDR3 DNA. The D gene is left open where the match is weak. The size of a clone is reported for some rows only, either as once, few or many, or as a class for expanded clones.

v_call: TRBV3-1/TRBV3-2; clone_size: -; j_call: TRBJ2-2; d_call: -; cdr3_aa: CASSFMTGTAGELFF; cdr3_nt: TGTGCCAGCTCTTTCATGACAGGGACTGCCGGGGAGCTGTTTTTT
v_call: TRBV19; clone_size: -; j_call: TRBJ1-2; d_call: -; cdr3_aa: CASSINRGYYGYTF; cdr3_nt: TGTGCCAGTAGTATCAACCGGGGGTACTATGGCTACACCTTC
v_call: TRBV9; clone_size: -; j_call: TRBJ1-1; d_call: -; cdr3_aa: CASSVSSKNTEAFF; cdr3_nt: TGTGCCAGCAGCGTATCCAGTAAGAACACTGAAGCTTTCTTT
v_call: TRBV18; clone_size: -; j_call: TRBJ1-2; d_call: TRBD1; cdr3_aa: CASSPTTGTQSYGYTF; cdr3_nt: TGTGCCAGCTCACCAACGACAGGGACCCAGAGTTATGGCTACACCTTC
v_call: TRBV7-9; clone_size: -; j_call: TRBJ1-4; d_call: -; cdr3_aa: CASSEGSTLNEKLFF; cdr3_nt: TGTGCCAGCAGCGAGGGCTCCACCCTGAATGAAAAACTGTTTTTT
v_call: TRBV7-3; clone_size: many; j_call: TRBJ2-3; d_call: TRBD1; cdr3_aa: CASSLGWDRATDTQYF; cdr3_nt: TGTGCCAGCAGCTTAGGCTGGGACAGGGCCACAGATACGCAGTATTTT
v_call: TRBV5-8; clone_size: -; j_call: TRBJ1-1; d_call: -; cdr3_aa: CASSLGQDTEAFF; cdr3_nt: TGTGCCAGCAGCCTCGGACAAGACACTGAAGCTTTCTTT
v_call: TRBV4-2; clone_size: -; j_call: TRBJ1-2; d_call: TRBD1; cdr3_aa: CASSQAIGLQGSYGYTF; cdr3_nt: TGTGCCAGCAGCCAAGCTATAGGGCTACAGGGGAGCTATGGCTACACCTTC
v_call: TRBV5-1; clone_size: -; j_call: TRBJ1-2; d_call: -; cdr3_aa: CASSVDRRSNYGYTF; cdr3_nt: TGCGCCAGCAGCGTAGACCGGAGATCTAACTATGGCTACACCTTC
v_call: TRBV5-6; clone_size: -; j_call: TRBJ2-1; d_call: TRBD2; cdr3_aa: CASSWGGYNEQFF; cdr3_nt: TGTGCCAGCAGCTGGGGGGGCTACAATGAGCAGTTCTTC
v_call: TRBV11-2; clone_size: -; j_call: TRBJ1-3; d_call: -; cdr3_aa: CASSLAPQGTGNTIYF; cdr3_nt: TGTGCCAGCAGCTTAGCCCCACAGGGTACCGGAAACACCATATATTTT
v_call: TRBV13; clone_size: -; j_call: TRBJ2-6; d_call: TRBD1; cdr3_aa: CASSSQGAANVLTF; cdr3_nt: TGTGCCAGCAGCTCACAGGGGGCGGCCAACGTCCTGACTTTC
v_call: TRBV19; clone_size: few; j_call: TRBJ2-6; d_call: -; cdr3_aa: CASSMGSSGANVLTF; cdr3_nt: TGTGCCAGTAGTATGGGGAGCTCTGGGGCCAACGTCCTGACTTTC
v_call: TRBV4-1; clone_size: -; j_call: TRBJ1-4; d_call: TRBD1; cdr3_aa: CASSQATTGGFEKLFF; cdr3_nt: TGCGCCAGCAGCCAAGCGACGACAGGGGGTTTTGAAAAACTGTTTTTT
v_call: TRBV7-3; clone_size: -; j_call: TRBJ2-1; d_call: TRBD2; cdr3_aa: CASSLASGYNEQFF; cdr3_nt: TGTGCCAGCAGCTTGGCTAGCGGGTACAATGAGCAGTTCTTC
v_call: TRBV27; clone_size: -; j_call: TRBJ1-5; d_call: -; cdr3_aa: CASRIAATGNQPQHF; cdr3_nt: TGTGCCAGCAGGATAGCAGCGACAGGCAATCAGCCCCAGCATTTT
v_call: TRBV19; clone_size: -; j_call: TRBJ2-7; d_call: TRBD1; cdr3_aa: CASSMTGGIYEQYF; cdr3_nt: TGTGCCAGTAGTATGACAGGGGGGATATACGAGCAGTACTTC
v_call: TRBV12-3/TRBV12-4; clone_size: -; j_call: TRBJ1-5; d_call: -; cdr3_aa: CASSIQDRQPQHF; cdr3_nt: TGTGCCAGCAGTATTCAAGACAGGCAGCCCCAGCATTTT
v_call: TRBV12-5; clone_size: -; j_call: TRBJ2-1; d_call: TRBD1; cdr3_aa: CASDPKGTVGNEQFF; cdr3_nt: TGTGCTAGTGATCCCAAAGGGACAGTGGGCAATGAGCAGTTCTTC
v_call: TRBV2; clone_size: -; j_call: TRBJ2-1; d_call: TRBD1; cdr3_aa: CASADREYNEQFF; cdr3_nt: TGTGCCAGCGCCGACAGGGAGTACAATGAGCAGTTCTTC
v_call: TRBV5-1; clone_size: -; j_call: TRBJ2-2; d_call: -; cdr3_aa: CASSLNRQTNTGELFF; cdr3_nt: TGCGCCAGCAGCTTGAACAGGCAGACGAACACCGGGGAGCTGTTTTTT
v_call: TRBV9; clone_size: -; j_call: TRBJ1-2; d_call: -; cdr3_aa: CASSAQVAYGYTF; cdr3_nt: TGTGCCAGCAGCGCACAAGTTGCCTATGGCTACACCTTC
v_call: TRBV18; clone_size: -; j_call: TRBJ1-5; d_call: TRBD1; cdr3_aa: CASSPGGQSQDSNQPQHF; cdr3_nt: TGTGCCAGCTCACCGGGGGGACAGAGTCAAGATAGCAATCAGCCCCAGCATTTT
v_call: TRBV6-4; clone_size: once; j_call: TRBJ1-5; d_call: TRBD1; cdr3_aa: CASSANLDRGSNQPQHF; cdr3_nt: TGTGCCAGCAGTGCCAACTTAGACAGGGGTAGCAATCAGCCCCAGCATTTT
v_call: TRBV6-5; clone_size: -; j_call: TRBJ1-1; d_call: TRBD1; cdr3_aa: CASSYGTGVGGTEAFF; cdr3_nt: TGTGCCAGCAGTTACGGGACAGGGGTTGGGGGCACTGAAGCTTTCTTT
v_call: TRBV19; clone_size: few; j_call: TRBJ1-2; d_call: TRBD1; cdr3_aa: CASSKGTGGADYGYTF; cdr3_nt: TGTGCCAGTAGTAAGGGGACAGGGGGCGCGGACTATGGCTACACCTTC
v_call: TRBV7-9; clone_size: -; j_call: TRBJ1-1; d_call: TRBD1; cdr3_aa: CASSILTGVETEAFF; cdr3_nt: TGTGCCAGCAGCATTTTGACAGGGGTTGAAACTGAAGCTTTCTTT
v_call: TRBV7-9; clone_size: -; j_call: TRBJ2-5; d_call: -; cdr3_aa: CASSLGAVGAGITQYF; cdr3_nt: TGTGCCAGCAGCTTAGGAGCCGTTGGGGCAGGGATTACCCAGTACTTC
v_call: TRBV7-3; clone_size: -; j_call: TRBJ2-3; d_call: -; cdr3_aa: CASSLTSRQTDTQYF; cdr3_nt: TGTGCCAGCAGCTTAACGTCACGACAGACAGATACGCAGTATTTT
v_call: TRBV7-2; clone_size: -; j_call: TRBJ2-3; d_call: -; cdr3_aa: CASSFRGDGTDTQYF; cdr3_nt: TGTGCCAGCAGCTTCAGGGGGGATGGGACAGATACGCAGTATTTT
v_call: TRBV6-5; clone_size: -; j_call: TRBJ2-3; d_call: -; cdr3_aa: CASDLGVADTQYF; cdr3_nt: TGTGCCAGTGACTTAGGGGTGGCAGATACGCAGTATTTT
v_call: TRBV5-1; clone_size: -; j_call: TRBJ1-1; d_call: -; cdr3_aa: CASGQGFMNTEAFF; cdr3_nt: TGCGCCAGCGGCCAGGGGTTCATGAACACTGAAGCTTTCTTT
v_call: TRBV6-5; clone_size: -; j_call: TRBJ1-4; d_call: -; cdr3_aa: CASLFRQNEKLFF; cdr3_nt: TGTGCCAGCCTCTTCAGACAAAATGAAAAACTGTTTTTT
v_call: TRBV12-3/TRBV12-4; clone_size: -; j_call: TRBJ2-7; d_call: -; cdr3_aa: CASSYRGSYEQYF; cdr3_nt: TGTGCCAGCAGTTACCGAGGGTCCTACGAGCAGTACTTC
v_call: TRBV6-5; clone_size: once; j_call: TRBJ1-1; d_call: -; cdr3_aa: CASSYSPGMNTEAFF; cdr3_nt: TGTGCCAGCAGTTACTCGCCGGGGATGAACACTGAAGCTTTCTTT
v_call: TRBV7-2; clone_size: -; j_call: TRBJ1-4; d_call: -; cdr3_aa: CASSLAGQRGEKLFF; cdr3_nt: TGTGCCAGCAGCTTAGCGGGACAAAGGGGGGAAAAACTGTTTTTT
v_call: TRBV5-5; clone_size: -; j_call: TRBJ2-5; d_call: TRBD2; cdr3_aa: CASSLVVAGGPQETQYF; cdr3_nt: TGTGCCAGCAGCTTGGTGGTAGCGGGGGGTCCTCAAGAGACCCAGTACTTC
v_call: TRBV10-3; clone_size: few; j_call: TRBJ1-2; d_call: TRBD1; cdr3_aa: CAIKGTGSDYGYTF; cdr3_nt: TGTGCCATCAAGGGGACAGGAAGCGACTATGGCTACACCTTC
v_call: TRBV12-5; clone_size: -; j_call: TRBJ1-5; d_call: -; cdr3_aa: CATARGNQPQHF; cdr3_nt: TGTGCTACGGCAAGGGGGAATCAGCCCCAGCATTTT
v_call: TRBV18; clone_size: -; j_call: TRBJ2-7; d_call: TRBD2; cdr3_aa: CASSPASGGVSYEQYF; cdr3_nt: TGTGCCAGCTCGCCCGCTAGCGGGGGGGTCTCCTACGAGCAGTACTTC
v_call: TRBV27; clone_size: -; j_call: TRBJ2-7; d_call: -; cdr3_aa: CASSLSTVSYEQYF; cdr3_nt: TGTGCCAGCAGTTTATCAACTGTATCCTACGAGCAGTACTTC
v_call: TRBV3-1/TRBV3-2; clone_size: -; j_call: TRBJ2-6; d_call: -; cdr3_aa: CASSQEPFAAGANVLTF; cdr3_nt: TGTGCCAGCAGCCAAGAACCTTTCGCGGCTGGGGCCAACGTCCTGACTTTC
v_call: TRBV7-8; clone_size: few; j_call: TRBJ2-1; d_call: TRBD2; cdr3_aa: CASSLSRERGRSYNEQFF; cdr3_nt: TGTGCCAGCAGCTTAAGTAGGGAGCGGGGGAGATCCTACAATGAGCAGTTCTTC
v_call: TRBV12-5; clone_size: -; j_call: TRBJ1-1; d_call: TRBD1; cdr3_aa: CASGPGTTGMNTEAFF; cdr3_nt: TGTGCTAGTGGTCCAGGGACGACAGGGATGAACACTGAAGCTTTCTTT
v_call: TRBV18; clone_size: -; j_call: TRBJ2-3; d_call: TRBD2; cdr3_aa: CASSPPAGARADTQYF; cdr3_nt: TGTGCCAGCTCACCCCCAGCGGGGGCGCGCGCAGATACGCAGTATTTT
v_call: TRBV25-1; clone_size: -; j_call: TRBJ1-6; d_call: -; cdr3_aa: CASISDYMGPLHF; cdr3_nt: TGTGCCAGCATATCGGACTATATGGGGCCCCTCCACTTT
v_call: TRBV14; clone_size: -; j_call: TRBJ2-1; d_call: TRBD2; cdr3_aa: CASSQDRSQRGGWGSSYNEQFF; cdr3_nt: TGTGCCAGCAGCCAAGATCGGTCGCAGCGGGGGGGCTGGGGTAGCTCCTACAATGAGCAGTTCTTC
v_call: TRBV2; clone_size: -; j_call: TRBJ2-2; d_call: TRBD1; cdr3_aa: CASSRDRGPTGELFF; cdr3_nt: TGTGCCAGCAGTCGGGACAGGGGCCCCACCGGGGAGCTGTTTTTT
v_call: TRBV7-9; clone_size: -; j_call: TRBJ2-7; d_call: TRBD2; cdr3_aa: CASSRLAGVYEQYF; cdr3_nt: TGTGCCAGCAGTCGTCTAGCGGGGGTTTACGAGCAGTACTTC
v_call: TRBV6-5; clone_size: -; j_call: TRBJ1-1; d_call: TRBD1; cdr3_aa: CASSSEPTGTEAFF; cdr3_nt: TGTGCCAGCAGTTCGGAGCCGACAGGGACTGAAGCTTTCTTT
v_call: TRBV6-5; clone_size: -; j_call: TRBJ1-6; d_call: TRBD1; cdr3_aa: CASSYSMGTGNSPLHF; cdr3_nt: TGTGCCAGCAGTTACTCGATGGGGACAGGGAATTCACCCCTCCACTTT
v_call: TRBV10-3; clone_size: -; j_call: TRBJ2-6; d_call: TRBD1; cdr3_aa: CAISGPGTGDAGANVLTF; cdr3_nt: TGTGCCATCAGTGGCCCCGGGACAGGGGATGCAGGGGCCAACGTCCTGACTTTC
v_call: TRBV7-8; clone_size: few; j_call: TRBJ2-3; d_call: TRBD1; cdr3_aa: CASTMPVPGQGRSDTQYF; cdr3_nt: TGTGCCAGCACCATGCCAGTACCGGGACAGGGGAGGAGTGATACGCAGTATTTT
v_call: TRBV4-3; clone_size: -; j_call: TRBJ1-3; d_call: -; cdr3_aa: CASSQESGVNTIYF; cdr3_nt: TGCGCCAGCAGCCAAGAATCGGGGGTCAACACCATATATTTT